What follows are 25 T cell receptor beta chains derived from one specimen sequenced in a study of T-cell reconstitution after alpha-beta-depleted transplantation in children. Molecular barcoding with unique molecular identifiers was used for the TCRbeta library. TCRdb recomputed calls from the PCR reads with MiXCR, one row per CDR3 protein. Of about 600,000 distinct CDR3 sequences in the sample, about 11% were seen once. The specimen was PBMCs from the stem cell graft donor, collected from the stem cell graft. These receptors came from a human donor who donated a stem cell graft to a child with acute myeloid leukemia.

The chain combines TRBV20-1 with TRBJ2-5; 10 nucleotides agree with TRBD2. Looked up from germline, CDR1 is DFQATT and CDR2 is SNEGSKA (reference sequence). Unmatched junction bases numbered 13, after V lost 6 bases and J lost 3 bases. This CDR3 has 16 amino acids. CDR3 nucleotide sequence: TGCAGTGCGAAAAAAGCTAGCGGGAGTATAGAAGAGACCCAGTACTTC. Its protein is CSAKKASGSIEETQYF.

The chain recombines TRBV7-9 with TRBJ2-1; TRBD2 agrees at 11 bases. The junction had 6 bases not matched to a gene; V was cut back by 1 base and J by 4 bases. The CDR3 covers 17 residues. The germline gives CDR1 SEHNR, CDR2 FQNEAQ (reference sequence). The DNA for the CDR3 is TGTGCCAGCAGCTTAGGAGGTACTAGCGGGAGATACAATGAGCAGTTCTTC. This translates into CASSLGGTSGRYNEQFF. The whole variable domain, remainder taken from reference TRBV7-9 and TRBJ2-1, is DTGVSQNPRHKITKRGQNVTFRCDPISEHNRLYWYRQTLGQGPEFLTYFQNEAQLEKSRLLSDRFSAERPKGSFSTLEIQRTEQGDSAMYLCASSLGGTSGRYNEQFFGPGTRLTVL.

This clonotype was seen ten or more times. V is TRBV27 and J is TRBJ1-1; 8 nucleotides agree with TRBD1. The germline V gene encodes CDR1 MNHEY and CDR2 SMNVEV (reference sequence). This CDR3 has 16 amino acids. V lost 5 bases and J lost 1; bases outside the gene matches: 9. CDR3 sequence: CASSPNRGATNTEAFF. The CDR3 DNA follows: TGTGCCAGCAGTCCGAACAGGGGGGCGACGAACACTGAAGCTTTCTTT.

This clonotype was picked up many times. The chain has TRBV7-3 and TRBJ2-7; the D gene could be TRBD1 or TRBD2 (9 bases each). Germline values: CDR1 SGHTA, CDR2 FQGTGA. The CDR3 has 15 amino acids. V lost 3 bases and J 7 bases, leaving 19 bases between the germline ends. The CDR3 protein is CASSLGLAGQGEQYF. The CDR3, as DNA: TGTGCCAGCAGCTTGGGGCTAGCGGGACAGGGTGAGCAGTACTTC.

This clonotype was seen a few times. This chain uses TRBV20-1 with TRBJ2-6; D perhaps matches TRBD1 (5 bases). CDR3 size: 16 residues. The V gene lost 4 bases and the J gene lost 0 bases, with 13 bases spanning the gap. Germline CDR1 reads DFQATT; CDR2 reads SNEGSKA (reference sequence). CDR3 sequence reads: CSAKRQPSSGANVLTF. The DNA of the CDR3 is TGCAGTGCTAAGAGACAGCCTAGCTCTGGGGCCAACGTCCTGACTTTC.

This chain uses TRBV27 with TRBJ1-5; no clear D. Germline CDR1 and CDR2: MNHEY and SMNVEV (reference sequence). The CDR3 is made up of 12 amino acids. V lost 2 bases and J lost 9, with 8 bases in between. The CDR3 reads CASSLIGRPQHF. CDR3 nucleotide sequence: TGTGCCAGCAGTTTAATCGGCAGGCCCCAGCATTTT.

This chain's CDR3 is CASSDGVGEQFF. DNA for the CDR3: TGTGCCAGCAGTGACGGGGTCGGTGAGCAGTTCTTC. The chain carries TRBV2 and TRBJ2-1; the D gene is possibly TRBD2 (5 bases). CDR1 and CDR2 (germline): SNHLY, FYNNEI. Trimming shortened V by 3 bases and J by 9 bases, and 9 bases separated the two germline ends. The CDR3 contains 12 residues.

The CDR3 DNA reads TGCAGTGCTAGAGACCCTTCGACCTTGGCCACCGGGGAGCTGTTTTTT. As protein: CSARDPSTLATGELFF. The chain uses TRBV20-1 and TRBJ2-2; D remains ambiguous. The germline V gene has CDR1 DFQATT and CDR2 SNEGSKA (reference sequence). The CDR3 has 16 amino acids. Trimming pared 0 bases from V and 4 bases from J, leaving 15 bases between.

This clonotype was seen a handful of times. The V and J genes are TRBV6-2 or TRBV6-3 and TRBJ1-2; no clear D. The CDR3 loop spans 15 amino acids. The V end lost 5 bases, the J end lost 3 bases, and 16 bases lay between the germline ends. CDR1 and CDR2 (germline): MNHEY, SVGEGT. In nucleotides, the CDR3 is TGTGCCAGCAGTCGATACACCGACCCATACTATGGCTACACCTTC. As protein: CASSRYTDPYYGYTF.

This clonotype was observed a few times. The chain combines TRBV20-1 with TRBJ2-2, with TRBD2 identical over 10 bases. Germline values: CDR1 DFQATT, CDR2 SNEGSKA (reference sequence). The CDR3 contains 15 residues. CDR3 sequence reads: CGLAGVPSNTGELFF. In DNA, the CDR3 is TGCGGGCTAGCGGGAGTGCCCTCGAACACCGGGGAGCTGTTTTTT.

This clonotype appeared many times. This rearrangement joins TRBV28 to TRBJ2-7, with 12 bases lining up with TRBD2. Germline V lookup: CDR1 MDHEN, CDR2 SYDVKM. There are 15 residues in the CDR3. V was clipped by 4 bases and J by 5 bases; unmatched bases: 6. The CDR3 sequence is CASSSPTSGGNEQYF. DNA for the CDR3: TGTGCCAGCAGTTCCCCGACTAGCGGGGGTAACGAGCAGTACTTC.

The V gene is TRBV7-2, the J gene TRBJ2-2, with 9 bases aligning to TRBD1. The V gene's germline CDR1 is SGHTA and CDR2 FQGNSA. V lost 4 bases, J lost 2 bases, and 8 bases stayed unmatched. The CDR3 extends over 17 amino acids. The CDR3 region is CASSSDRGWANTGELFF. CDR3 bases: TGTGCCAGCAGCTCGGACAGGGGCTGGGCCAACACCGGGGAGCTGTTTTTT. Full variable domain (missing parts from reference TRBV7-2 and TRBJ2-2): GAGVSQSPSNKVTEKGKDVELRCDPISGHTALYWYRQSLGQGLEFLIYFQGNSAPDKSGLPSDRFSAERTGGSVSTLTIQRTQQEDSAVYLCASSSDRGWANTGELFFGEGSRLTVL.

The chain links TRBV5-1 to TRBJ2-7; TRBD2 matches at 9 bases. From germline, CDR1 is SGHRS and CDR2 YFSETQ. The trim removed 4 bases at V and 7 bases at J, leaving 12 bases unmatched. This CDR3 region has 15 residues. The CDR3 is CASSTLIAGEGEQYF. The DNA for the CDR3 is TGCGCCAGCAGCACCCTGATAGCGGGAGAGGGGGAGCAGTACTTC.

Turning to this clonotype: A read error may explain this, as a much larger clone is one base away. The conserved closing phenylalanine or tryptophan is absent in this CDR3, likely reflecting a read error. The chain combines TRBV5-1 with TRBJ1-1; D not certain. Trimming took 3 bases from V and 4 from J, leaving 13 bases between them. The germline CDR1 and CDR2 sequences are SGHRS and YFSETQ. CDR3 length: 14 residues. For the CDR3, the DNA is TGCGCCAGCAGCTCTGAATGGGGTGGCACTGAAGCTTTCTGT. Encoded protein: CASSSEWGGTEAFC.

This clonotype was detected many times. The chain employs TRBV20-1 and TRBJ2-7; 7 bases line up with TRBD2. V shed 5 bases, J shed 2 bases, and the junction held 9 bases outside the gene matches. This CDR3 contains 14 residues. Germline V lookup: CDR1 DFQATT, CDR2 SNEGSKA (reference sequence). CDR3: CSAGGSGSPYEQYF. In DNA, the CDR3 is TGCAGTGCTGGGGGTAGCGGGTCCCCCTACGAGCAGTACTTC.

The sample holds many counts of this clonotype. Here the CDR3 reads CASSLGGGYNEQFF. CDR3 sequence (DNA): TGTGCCAGCAGTTTAGGCGGGGGGTACAATGAGCAGTTCTTC. The chain uses TRBV27 and TRBJ2-1; 8 bases match TRBD2. CDR1 is MNHEY, CDR2 SMNVEV, per germline (reference sequence). The CDR3 extends over 14 amino acids. J gave up 4 bases and V 2 bases, and 1 base lay outside the gene matches.

This rearrangement joins TRBV20-1 to TRBJ1-5; the D is unclear. There are 14 residues in the CDR3. Germline CDR1 is DFQATT and CDR2 is SNEGSKA (reference sequence). V lost 3 bases, J lost 3 bases, and 12 bases lay in between. DNA for the CDR3: TGCAGTGCTAGTCGTACGGTTATCAATCAGCCCCAGCATTTT. This sequence encodes CSASRTVINQPQHF.

This chain joins TRBV20-1 and TRBJ2-1; D gene unclear. Germline CDR1 is DFQATT and CDR2 is SNEGSKA (reference sequence). This CDR3 spans 11 amino acids. Trimming removed 5 bases at V and 9 bases at J, with 11 bases between. CDR3 loop: CSAVDLPEQFF. The CDR3 DNA is TGCAGTGCTGTGGACCTCCCTGAGCAGTTCTTC.

The chain uses TRBV12-3 or TRBV12-4 and TRBJ2-2, with a possible D match to TRBD1 (6 bases). There are 15 residues in the CDR3. Between the trimmed V and J ends, which lost 2 bases and 5 bases, there was a span of 12 bases. Written as DNA, the CDR3 is TGTGCCAGCAGTTTAATACAGGGTGGAACCGGGGAGCTGTTTTTT. This sequence encodes CASSLIQGGTGELFF.

This clonotype has just one count. A much larger clone lies one base from this, so it may be a read error. V is TRBV28 and J is TRBJ2-5, with unresolved D. The germline V gene encodes CDR1 MDHEN and CDR2 SYDVKM. This CDR3 is built from 14 residues. CDR3 amino acids: CVSSFVDRQETQYF. DNA for the CDR3: TGTGTCAGCAGTTTTGTAGACCGCCAAGAGACCCAGTACTTC.

The genes are TRBV20-1 and TRBJ2-5; TRBD2 matches at 7 bases. The CDR3 extends over 14 amino acids. Per germline, CDR1 DFQATT and CDR2 SNEGSKA (reference sequence). V shed 5 bases and J 2 bases; nucleotides not matched to a gene: 8. CDR3 sequence (DNA): TGCAGTGCTGGCATTAAAGCGGGACAAGAGACCCAGTACTTC. Its protein is CSAGIKAGQETQYF.

This clonotype was observed a handful of times. V usage is TRBV2 and J usage is TRBJ1-3, with unresolved D. In germline, CDR1 is SNHLY, CDR2 FYNNEI. The CDR3 covers 15 residues. The V end was cut by 1 base, the J end by 2 bases, with 9 bases between. The CDR3 spells CASSEVKAAGNTIYF. The CDR3 DNA is TGTGCCAGCAGTGAAGTCAAGGCAGCTGGAAACACCATATATTTT.

This clonotype was recorded a few times. For the CDR3, the DNA is TGTGCCAGCAGCGGGGGCGGGTCGATTCAAGAGACCCAGTACTTC. This translates into CASSGGGSIQETQYF. The chain has TRBV7-2 and TRBJ2-5, with D possibly TRBD1 on 6 matching bases. Trimming removed 5 bases at V and 2 bases at J, with 15 bases between. The CDR3 has 15 amino acids. Germline V gene sequence: CDR1 SGHTA, CDR2 FQGNSA. The full variable domain, with the rest looked up from reference TRBV7-2 and TRBJ2-5, is GAGVSQSPSNKVTEKGKDVELRCDPISGHTALYWYRQSLGQGLEFLIYFQGNSAPDKSGLPSDRFSAERTGGSVSTLTIQRTQQEDSAVYLCASSGGGSIQETQYFGPGTRLLVL.

This clonotype occurred many times. The chain employs TRBV6-2 or TRBV6-3 and TRBJ1-5; tentative D call: TRBD1 (6 bases). Germline V CDR1 and CDR2: MNHEY, SVGEGT. Deletions cut 0 bases from V and 2 bases from J, with 14 bases between. CDR3 length: 17 amino acids. DNA for the CDR3: TGTGCCAGCAGTTACTCGAGGCCGGGGGCAGGCAATCAGCCCCAGCATTTT. This translates into CASSYSRPGAGNQPQHF.

This chain joins TRBV12-3 or TRBV12-4 and TRBJ1-3; tentative D call: TRBD1 (6 bases). Trimming took off 3 bases at V and 6 bases at J, with 15 bases between the two ends. The CDR3 loop spans 15 amino acids. CDR3 region: CASSLDSVRLNTIYF. The CDR3 DNA follows: TGTGCCAGCAGTTTGGACAGTGTACGCCTAAACACCATATATTTT.